The clone carrying this T cell receptor (beta chain) has just one count. Its matching antigen is unknown. Between the trimmed V and J ends, which lost 2 bases and 1 base, there was a span of 8 bases. This CDR3 comprises 13 residues. CDR1 GTSNPN and CDR2 SVGIG come from the germline V gene (reference sequence). This record comes from a study of Ad26.COV2.S vaccination and SARS-CoV-2 variants. General observations from the study: Ad26.COV2.S recipients had broader spike-specific TCRs (P = 0.0014).

Treatment here: about 20 received Ad26.COV2.S at low or high dose, single or two shots; a few received placebo; per-sample allocation not given. Repertoires come from day 63 after the first vaccine or placebo injection. Assay: immunoSEQ multiplex PCR; the TCRdb copy retains only in-frame clones and omits some. This table holds about 250,000 clones, around nine tenths found once. The gene calls are TRBV30 and TRBJ1-1, with a tentative D call TRBD1 (5 bases). Sequencing used peripheral blood, obtained in a trial of Ad26.COV2.S vaccine versus placebo. The TCR was taken from a person aged 18-65 years who received the Ad26.COV2.S COVID-19 vaccine or a placebo. CDR3 region: CAWSNRQNTEAFF. CDR3 coding DNA: TGTGCCTGGAGTAACAGGCAGAACACTGAAGCTTTCTTT.